Below are 19 T cell receptor beta chains sequenced from a single sample in a study of T cell repertoires in cytomegalovirus infection (dated by TCRdb to about 2019). Sequencing was carried out with an Illumina HiSeq 1500. TCRdb reran the public reads through fastp at Q25 and MiXCR, keeping productive beta chains. Here each entry gathers all rows of one CDR3 protein and keeps the most common genes and DNA. The sample table records about 770,000 distinct CDR3 sequences; almost 30% of these occur just once. The top ten hold around 13% of the sample. Taken with the paper, the label for treatment or condition translates to: in vitro stimulation with specific CMV peptide epitopes to enrich CMV-specific T cells. Their recognized antigens are unknown. The sample in question was cultured CD8+ T cells from PBMCs, obtained from culture after CMV antigen stimulation. These receptors were collected from a human donor in good health (CMV status not recorded). Some clones in this sample may be carry-over from other donors' samples.

This clonotype was seen a handful of times. The V and J genes are TRBV27 and TRBJ1-4, with no clear D. Trimming removed 2 bases at V and 0 bases at J, with 7 bases between. There are 15 residues in the CDR3. Germline V gene lookup returns CDR1 MNHEY and CDR2 SMNVEV (reference sequence). CDR3 coding DNA: TGTGCCAGCAGTTTAGCTCTTTCAACTAATGAAAAACTGTTTTTT. It is translated as CASSLALSTNEKLFF.

This chain uses TRBV7-9 with TRBJ2-7, with D hard to call. The germline gives CDR1 SEHNR, CDR2 FQNEAQ (reference sequence). The CDR3 is made up of 13 amino acids. Trimming took 5 bases from V and 3 from J, leaving 11 bases between them. CDR3 loop: CASSPLGIYEQYV. In DNA form, the CDR3 reads TGTGCCAGCAGCCCACTTGGGATCTACGAGCAGTACGTC.

The chain is built from TRBV5-6 and TRBJ2-2, with D possibly TRBD2 on 6 matching bases. CDR3 size: 17 residues. Germline CDR1 and CDR2: SGHDT and YYEEEE. V shed 4 bases and J shed 3 bases, with 19 bases lying between them. CDR3 DNA sequence: TGTGCCAGCAGCGCAAGATGGAGGGAGATGGACACCGGGGAGCTGTTTTTT. It yields the protein CASSARWREMDTGELFF. The full variable domain, completed using reference TRBV5-6 and TRBJ2-2, is DAGVTQSPTHLIKTRGQQVTLRCSPKSGHDTVSWYQQALGQGPQFIFQYYEEEERQRGNFPDRFSGHQFPNYSSELNVNALLLGDSALYLCASSARWREMDTGELFFGEGSRLTVL.

This clonotype was seen ten or more times. This chain links TRBV7-9 with TRBJ1-2, with D perhaps matching TRBD1 (5 bases). Deletions cut 0 bases from V and 1 base from J, with 15 bases between. The CDR3 spans 17 residues. The germline V gene encodes CDR1 SEHNR and CDR2 FQNEAQ (reference sequence). CDR3 in amino acids: CASSLAGETRHNYGYTF. Written as DNA, the CDR3 is TGTGCCAGCAGCTTAGCGGGGGAAACCCGCCATAACTATGGCTACACCTTC. Looking up the rest from reference TRBV7-9 and TRBJ1-2 gives the full variable domain: DTGVSQNPRHKITKRGQNVTFRCDPISEHNRLYWYRQTLGQGPEFLTYFQNEAQLEKSRLLSDRFSAERPKGSFSTLEIQRTEQGDSAMYLCASSLAGETRHNYGYTFGSGTRLTVV.

This rearrangement joins TRBV6-5 to TRBJ2-2; 9 positions agree with TRBD1. The CDR3 has 20 residues. The germline V gene encodes CDR1 MNHEY and CDR2 SVGAGI. The V gene end was trimmed by 2 bases and the J gene end by 2 bases; junction bases not matched to a gene: 15. DNA of the CDR3: TGTGCCAGCAGTTACGTAGGACCGGAGTGGACAGGGGAAAACACCGGGGAGCTGTTTTTT. It yields the protein CASSYVGPEWTGENTGELFF.

In DNA form, the CDR3 reads TGTGCCAGCAGTCCCGACAGGGGGGGTTACAATGAGCAGTTCTTC. This translates into CASSPDRGGYNEQFF. This chain uses TRBV25-1 with TRBJ2-1; 9 bases are a match to TRBD1. The trim removed 5 bases at V and 4 bases at J, leaving 6 bases unmatched. The CDR3 length is 15 residues. CDR1 and CDR2 (germline): MGHDK, SYGVNS.

The chain is built from TRBV28 and TRBJ1-4, with D perhaps TRBD1 (5 bases). This CDR3 has 16 residues. The germline gives CDR1 MDHEN, CDR2 SYDVKM. V was clipped by 6 bases and J by 10 bases, with 24 bases between them. The CDR3 reads CASRKPPGVGEGKLFF. The CDR3 nucleotides read TGTGCCAGCAGAAAACCCCCGGGTGTGGGGGAAGGAAAACTGTTTTTT.

V and J are TRBV27 and TRBJ2-1, with 7 bases that match TRBD2. CDR1 MNHEY and CDR2 SMNVEV come from the germline V gene (reference sequence). CDR3 length: 17 amino acids. V shed 3 bases and J 3 bases; nucleotides not matched to a gene: 11. Here the CDR3 DNA reads TGTGCCAGCAGTTTTTCCCTACGGCGGGGGATCTACAATGAGCAGTTCTTC. This encodes CASSFSLRRGIYNEQFF.

The V gene is TRBV20-1, the J gene TRBJ2-3, with D tentatively TRBD1 (5 bases). Trimming removed 0 bases at V and 6 bases at J, with 13 bases between. The CDR3 consists of 14 residues. Germline CDR1 is DFQATT and CDR2 is SNEGSKA (reference sequence). Here the CDR3 reads CSARDPTAWDTQYF. The CDR3 region has the DNA TGCAGTGCTAGAGATCCGACAGCATGGGATACGCAGTATTTT.

The V gene is TRBV10-3, the J gene TRBJ2-1; 13 positions match TRBD2. CDR1 and CDR2 (germline): ENHRY, SYGVKD. Trimming took 3 bases from V and 9 from J; bases not matched to a gene: 11. This CDR3 comprises 17 residues. CDR3 in DNA: TGTGCCATCAGTGATCCCAGACTAGCGGGGGGAGGTGGTGAGCAGTTCTTC. This gives the protein CAISDPRLAGGGGEQFF.

This clonotype turned up a few times. This chain connects TRBV7-2 to TRBJ1-1; 7 nucleotides line up with TRBD1. The V segment lost 1 base and the J segment 0 bases; nucleotides outside the gene matches: 5. Per the germline V gene, CDR1 is SGHTA and CDR2 is FQGNSA. The CDR3 consists of 16 residues. The CDR3, as DNA: TGTGCCAGCAGCTTAGAGGGACAGTTCATGAACACTGAAGCTTTCTTT. Protein sequence: CASSLEGQFMNTEAFF.

This chain links TRBV10-2 with TRBJ2-3; D call uncertain. CDR1 and CDR2 from the germline V gene are WSHSY and SAAADI. This CDR3 has 15 residues. Trimming took off 6 bases at V and 2 bases at J, with 15 bases between the two ends. The DNA for the CDR3 is TGCGCCAGCAGGGGAACTCAACAAATCACAGATACGCAGTATTTT. Its translation: CASRGTQQITDTQYF.

A few counts support this clonotype. The V and J genes are TRBV6-5 and TRBJ2-2; the D gene is possibly TRBD2 (5 bases). Germline V CDR1 and CDR2: MNHEY, SVGAGI. This CDR3 is 14 amino acids long. V was pared by 2 bases and J by 6 bases, with 10 bases between. CDR3 coding DNA: TGTGCCAGCAGTTACCGGGGAATCGCCGGGGAGCTGTTTTTT. Protein product: CASSYRGIAGELFF.

This clonotype appeared many times. The V and J genes are TRBV6-5 and TRBJ2-7, with 9 bases lining up with TRBD2. The V and J ends lost 0 bases and 5 bases, in that order; junction bases with no gene match: 8. Germline V gene lookup returns CDR1 MNHEY and CDR2 SVGAGI. There are 16 residues in the CDR3. CDR3 nucleotides: TGTGCCAGCAGTTACTCCCAGGGACTAGCTGGCGACGAGCAGTACTTC. Its protein is CASSYSQGLAGDEQYF.

The chain couples TRBV7-9 to TRBJ2-5; 11 bases are a match to TRBD2. Germline values: CDR1 SEHNR, CDR2 FQNEAQ (reference sequence). The CDR3 loop spans 15 amino acids. Germline trimming cut 3 bases from V and 5 bases from J; bases unmatched to any gene: 5. The CDR3 loop reads CASSFLAGGWETQYF. The CDR3 coding sequence is TGTGCCAGCAGCTTCCTAGCGGGGGGCTGGGAGACCCAGTACTTC. The full variable domain, in which reference TRBV7-9 and TRBJ2-5 provide the parts outside the CDR3, is DTGVSQNPRHKITKRGQNVTFRCDPISEHNRLYWYRQTLGQGPEFLTYFQNEAQLEKSRLLSDRFSAERPKGSFSTLEIQRTEQGDSAMYLCASSFLAGGWETQYFGPGTRLLVL.

In its sample, this clonotype was seen many times. This rearrangement joins TRBV7-2 to TRBJ1-5; 8 positions agree with TRBD1. The CDR3 sequence is 15 residues long. J gave up 5 bases and V 5 bases, and 8 bases lay outside the gene matches. Germline V gene lookup returns CDR1 SGHTA and CDR2 FQGNSA. The CDR3 protein is CASSGSQGVYQPQHF. In DNA form, the CDR3 reads TGTGCCAGCAGCGGATCACAGGGGGTGTATCAGCCCCAGCATTTT.

This clonotype was seen just once. The CDR3 region has the DNA TGTGCCGGAGGACGTCCCCACGAGCAGTACGTC. Its translation: CAGGRPHEQYV. The V call is TRBV2, the J call TRBJ2-7; D possibly corresponds to TRBD2 (5 bases). Germline CDR1 reads SNHLY; CDR2 reads FYNNEI. The CDR3 runs to 11 residues. V was trimmed by 11 bases and J by 5 bases, leaving 13 bases between them.

This clonotype was detected many times. The chain uses TRBV6-6 and TRBJ2-3; the D gene is possibly TRBD1 (7 bases). Germline lookup yields CDR1 MNHNY and CDR2 SVGAGI (reference sequence). CDR3 length equals 17 residues. Trimming left V 0 bases short and J 5 bases short, with 18 bases between. This CDR3 is CASSYSETRGAVDTQYF. CDR3 sequence (DNA): TGTGCCAGCAGTTACTCCGAGACCAGGGGGGCGGTAGATACGCAGTATTTT.

This chain uses TRBV12-3 or TRBV12-4 with TRBJ2-4, with TRBD1 identical over 12 bases. This CDR3 spans 17 amino acids. V was clipped by 4 bases and J by 1 base; unmatched bases: 5. CDR3 in amino acids: CASSWGQGAVAKNIQYF. In DNA, the CDR3 is TGTGCCAGCAGTTGGGGACAGGGGGCTGTGGCCAAAAACATTCAGTACTTC.